This TCR beta chain was found in a study of beta chain features in type 1 diabetes. Notes on the study in general: cDNA-based reads could over-represent cells with high TCR expression.

On this clone itself: Its antigen remains unknown.

The authors reverse transcribed all of the isolated RNA, so sequencing captured expressed TCRB transcripts. The protocol was immunoSEQ multiplex PCR, while the TCRdb copy is restricted to in-frame clones and leaves out a portion. In the table there are a few hundred thousand clones, 9.5% to 11% of which are singletons. The CDR3 extends over 13 amino acids. V was pared by 5 bases and J by 0 bases, with 8 bases between. Germline V gives CDR1 SGHTA, CDR2 FQGNSA. This sequence originates from a woman aged 25 to 39 in good health. The sample comprised naive CD4+ T cells from blood. V is TRBV7-2 and J is TRBJ2-7; no reliable D call. The CDR3 region has the DNA TGTGCCAGCAGCCGCGTTAGCTCCTACGAGCAGTACTTC. It yields the protein CASSRVSSYEQYF.